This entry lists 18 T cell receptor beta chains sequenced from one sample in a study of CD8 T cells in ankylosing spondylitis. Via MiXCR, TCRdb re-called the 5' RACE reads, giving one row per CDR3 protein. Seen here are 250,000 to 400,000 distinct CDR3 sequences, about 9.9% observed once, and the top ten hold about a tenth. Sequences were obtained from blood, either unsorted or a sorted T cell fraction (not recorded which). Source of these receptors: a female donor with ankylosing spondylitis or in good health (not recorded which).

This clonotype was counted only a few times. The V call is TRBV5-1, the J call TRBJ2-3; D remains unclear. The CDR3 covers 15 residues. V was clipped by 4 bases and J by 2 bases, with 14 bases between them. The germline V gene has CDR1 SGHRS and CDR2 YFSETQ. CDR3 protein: CASSRDGDNTDTQYF. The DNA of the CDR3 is TGCGCCAGCAGCCGCGACGGCGACAACACAGATACGCAGTATTTT.

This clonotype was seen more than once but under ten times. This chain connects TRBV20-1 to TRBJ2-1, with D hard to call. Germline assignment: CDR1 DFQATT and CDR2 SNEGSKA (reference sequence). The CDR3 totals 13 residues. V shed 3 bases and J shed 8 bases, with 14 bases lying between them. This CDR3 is CSARTSYRDEQFF. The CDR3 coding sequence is TGCAGTGCTAGGACATCGTATCGGGATGAGCAGTTCTTC.

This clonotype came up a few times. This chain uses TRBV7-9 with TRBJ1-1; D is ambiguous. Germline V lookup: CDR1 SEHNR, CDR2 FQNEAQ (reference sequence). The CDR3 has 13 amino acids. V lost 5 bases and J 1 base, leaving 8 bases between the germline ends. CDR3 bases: TGTGCCAGCAGCCCGGTTCCGAACACTGAAGCTTTCTTT. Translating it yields CASSPVPNTEAFF.

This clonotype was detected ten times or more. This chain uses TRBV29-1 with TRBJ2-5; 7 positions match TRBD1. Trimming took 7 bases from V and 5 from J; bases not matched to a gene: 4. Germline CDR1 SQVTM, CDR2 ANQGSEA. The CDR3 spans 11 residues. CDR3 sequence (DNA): TGCAGCGCCCGACAGGGTGAGACCCAGTACTTC. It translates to CSARQGETQYF.

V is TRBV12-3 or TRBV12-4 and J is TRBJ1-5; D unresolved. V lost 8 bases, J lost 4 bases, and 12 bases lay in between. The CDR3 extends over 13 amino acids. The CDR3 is CASRLAGNQPQHF. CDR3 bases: TGTGCCAGCCGACTTGCAGGAAATCAGCCCCAGCATTTT.

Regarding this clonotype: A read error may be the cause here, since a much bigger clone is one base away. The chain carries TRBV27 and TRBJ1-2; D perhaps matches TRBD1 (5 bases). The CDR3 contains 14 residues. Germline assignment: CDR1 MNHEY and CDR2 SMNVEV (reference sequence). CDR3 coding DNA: TGTACCAGCAGTTTTAAGCCCAGGGTAGATGGCTACACCTTC. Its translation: CTSSFKPRVDGYTF.

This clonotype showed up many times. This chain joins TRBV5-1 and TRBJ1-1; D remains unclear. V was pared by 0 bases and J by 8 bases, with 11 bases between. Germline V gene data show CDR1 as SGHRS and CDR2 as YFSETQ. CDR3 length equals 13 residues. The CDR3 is CASSLEPAGEAFF. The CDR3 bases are TGCGCCAGCAGCTTGGAGCCGGCGGGCGAAGCTTTCTTT.

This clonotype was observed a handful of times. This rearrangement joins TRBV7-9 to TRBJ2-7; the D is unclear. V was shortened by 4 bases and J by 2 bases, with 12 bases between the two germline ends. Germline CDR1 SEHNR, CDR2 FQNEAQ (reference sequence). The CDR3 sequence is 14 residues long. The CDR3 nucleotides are TGTGCCAGCAGCTGGACGTTCGAGACCTACGAGCAGTACTTC. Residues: CASSWTFETYEQYF. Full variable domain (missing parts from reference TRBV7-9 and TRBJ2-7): DTGVSQNPRHKITKRGQNVTFRCDPISEHNRLYWYRQTLGQGPEFLTYFQNEAQLEKSRLLSDRFSAERPKGSFSTLEIQRTEQGDSAMYLCASSWTFETYEQYFGPGTRLTVT.

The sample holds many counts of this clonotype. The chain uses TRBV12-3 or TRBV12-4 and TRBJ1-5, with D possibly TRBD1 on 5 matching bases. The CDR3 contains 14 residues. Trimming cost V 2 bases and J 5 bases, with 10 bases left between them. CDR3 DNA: TGTGCCAGCAGTTTATGGGGGTCCGATCAGCCCCAGCATTTT. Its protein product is CASSLWGSDQPQHF.

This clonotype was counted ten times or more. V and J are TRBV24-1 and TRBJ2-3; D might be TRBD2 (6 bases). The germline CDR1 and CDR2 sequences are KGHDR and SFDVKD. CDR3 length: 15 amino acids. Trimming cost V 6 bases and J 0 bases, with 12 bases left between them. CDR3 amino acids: CATSIGGTSTDTQYF. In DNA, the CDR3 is TGTGCCACCAGTATCGGCGGGACTAGCACAGATACGCAGTATTTT.

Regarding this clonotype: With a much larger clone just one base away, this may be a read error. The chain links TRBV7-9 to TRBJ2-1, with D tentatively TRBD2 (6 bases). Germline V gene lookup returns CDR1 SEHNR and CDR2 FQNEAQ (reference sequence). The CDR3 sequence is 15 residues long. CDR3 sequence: CASSLVGRTYNDQFF. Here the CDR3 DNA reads TGTGCCAGCAGCTTAGTCGGGAGAACTTACAATGATCAGTTCTTC. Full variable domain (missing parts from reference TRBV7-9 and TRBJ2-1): DTGVSQNPRHKITKRGQNVTFRCDPISEHNRLYWYRQTLGQGPEFLTYFQNEAQLEKSRLLSDRFSAERPKGSFSTLEIQRTEQGDSAMYLCASSLVGRTYNDQFFGPGTRLTVL.

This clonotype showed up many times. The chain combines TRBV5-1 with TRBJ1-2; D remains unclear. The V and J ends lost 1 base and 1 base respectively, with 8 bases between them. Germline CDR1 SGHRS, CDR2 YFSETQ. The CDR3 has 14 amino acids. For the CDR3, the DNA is TGCGCCAGCAGCTTGAATTCCGGTAACTATGGCTACACCTTC. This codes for CASSLNSGNYGYTF.

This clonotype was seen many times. CDR3 residues: CSAGTSGDEQYF. CDR3 coding DNA: TGCAGTGCAGGGACTAGCGGAGACGAGCAGTACTTC. This rearrangement joins TRBV20-1 to TRBJ2-7, with 11 bases aligning to TRBD2. The CDR3 runs 12 residues. Germline-derived CDR1 and CDR2 are DFQATT and SNEGSKA (reference sequence). Trimming cost V 6 bases and J 5 bases; bases outside gene matches: 3.

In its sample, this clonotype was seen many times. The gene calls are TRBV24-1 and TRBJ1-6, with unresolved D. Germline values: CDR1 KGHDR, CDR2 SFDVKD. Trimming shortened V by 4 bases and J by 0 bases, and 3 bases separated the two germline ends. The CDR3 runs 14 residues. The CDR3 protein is CATSDGSYNSPLHF. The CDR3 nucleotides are TGTGCCACCAGTGACGGCTCCTATAATTCACCCCTCCACTTT.

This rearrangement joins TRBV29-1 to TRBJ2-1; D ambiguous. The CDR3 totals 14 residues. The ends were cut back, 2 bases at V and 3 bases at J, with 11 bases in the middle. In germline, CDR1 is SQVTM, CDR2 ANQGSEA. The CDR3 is CSVEMSGVYNEQFF. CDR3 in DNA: TGCAGCGTTGAAATGTCAGGAGTCTACAATGAGCAGTTCTTC.

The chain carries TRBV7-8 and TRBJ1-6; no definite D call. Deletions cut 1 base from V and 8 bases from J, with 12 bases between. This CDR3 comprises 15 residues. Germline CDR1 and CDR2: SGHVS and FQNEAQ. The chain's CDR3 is CASSLGLSSDSPLHF. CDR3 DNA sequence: TGTGCCAGCAGCTTAGGTCTCAGCTCGGATTCACCCCTCCACTTT.

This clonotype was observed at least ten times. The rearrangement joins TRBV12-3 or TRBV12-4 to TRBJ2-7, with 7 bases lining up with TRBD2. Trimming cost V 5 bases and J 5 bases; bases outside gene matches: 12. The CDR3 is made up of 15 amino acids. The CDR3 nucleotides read TGTGCCAGCAGTCCGGCGGGAGTGGCGAGGGACGAGCAGTACTTC. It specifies CASSPAGVARDEQYF.

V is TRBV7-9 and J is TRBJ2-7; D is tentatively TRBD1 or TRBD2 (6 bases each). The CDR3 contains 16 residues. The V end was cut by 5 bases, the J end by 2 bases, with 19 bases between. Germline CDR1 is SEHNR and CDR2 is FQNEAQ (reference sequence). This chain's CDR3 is CASSLGRGVKTYEQYF. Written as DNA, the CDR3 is TGTGCCAGCAGCCTAGGAAGGGGGGTGAAAACCTACGAGCAGTACTTC.